The 13 T cell receptor beta chains below all came from one sample that was sequenced in a study of shared clonotypes between healthy human individuals. TCRdb keeps only in-frame clones here, not all; method: immunoSEQ multiplex PCR. This sample has 1,400,000 or so clones, with roughly 98.5% found just once. Source material: naive CD4+ T cells sorted from blood. Subset denoted: CD45RA+ positively selected. The receptors stem from a man aged 25-40 years in good health.

J is TRBJ2-2 and V is TRBV5-6; TRBD2 agrees at 9 bases. V lost 2 bases to trimming and J lost 5 bases; unmatched junction nucleotides: 7. The CDR3 is 16 residues long. From germline, CDR1 is SGHDT and CDR2 YYEEEE. Written as DNA, the CDR3 is TGTGCCAGCAGCTTCACCGCGGGAGGGATGACCGGGGAGCTGTTTTTT. Its protein is CASSFTAGGMTGELFF.

The chain joins TRBV18 to TRBJ2-7, with D perhaps TRBD1 (5 bases). Germline V gives CDR1 KGHSH, CDR2 LQKENI. The CDR3 loop spans 14 amino acids. Trimming took off 8 bases at V and 1 base at J, with 15 bases between the two ends. The CDR3 DNA sequence: TGTGCCAGCCACCCCGTTGGGGCATCCTACGAGCAGTACTTC. Encoded protein: CASHPVGASYEQYF.

The CDR3 reads CASSLEQGREETQYF. CDR3 coding DNA: TGTGCCAGCAGCTTAGAACAGGGCAGGGAAGAGACCCAGTACTTC. This chain links TRBV7-9 with TRBJ2-5; maybe TRBD1 (6 bases). Germline CDR1 reads SEHNR; CDR2 reads FQNEAQ (reference sequence). The CDR3 contains 15 residues. Trimming shortened V by 1 base and J by 3 bases, and 12 bases separated the two germline ends.

This clone was seen just once. The rearrangement uses TRBV7-2 and TRBJ2-5, with D perhaps matching TRBD1 (6 bases). Trimming shortened V by 3 bases and J by 3 bases, and 14 bases separated the two germline ends. The CDR3 length is 15 residues. CDR1 and CDR2 (germline): SGHTA, FQGNSA. CDR3 region: CASSLFGTSEETQYF. The CDR3 DNA is TGTGCCAGCAGCTTGTTTGGGACATCTGAAGAGACCCAGTACTTC.

The rearrangement joins TRBV9 to TRBJ2-5; D is unclear. The DNA end is a closer match to TRBJ2-7, so the J assignment may be wrong. The V gene's germline CDR1 is SGDLS and CDR2 YYNGEE. The CDR3 consists of 14 residues. The chain's CDR3 is CASSVGSNSYEQYF. The CDR3 region has the DNA TGTGCCAGCAGCGTAGGCTCGAACTCCTACGAGCAGTACTTC.

The chain recombines TRBV2 with TRBJ2-5; 7 positions agree with TRBD2. The V gene end was trimmed by 6 bases and the J gene end by 4 bases; junction bases not matched to a gene: 11. Per germline, CDR1 SNHLY and CDR2 FYNNEI. This CDR3 contains 15 residues. The CDR3 sequence is CASRAGGGVPETQYF. CDR3 nucleotide sequence: TGTGCCAGCAGGGCTGGGGGGGGTGTACCAGAGACCCAGTACTTC.

The V and J genes are TRBV5-1 and TRBJ2-7; 7 nucleotides line up with TRBD2. V lost 0 bases and J lost 9; bases outside the gene matches: 9. Germline CDR1 is SGHRS and CDR2 is YFSETQ. The CDR3 has 14 residues. For the CDR3, the DNA is TGCGCCAGCAGCTTGGAAGGTGGAGGACTAGTGCAGTACTTC. It encodes CASSLEGGGLVQYF.

On this clone itself: Other nucleotide sequences from this sample produce the same CDR3. The gene calls are TRBV28 and TRBJ1-2, with D tentatively TRBD1 (6 bases). The germline V gene encodes CDR1 MDHEN and CDR2 SYDVKM. This CDR3 has 13 amino acids. V was clipped by 2 bases and J by 7 bases, with 11 bases between them. For the CDR3, the DNA is TGTGCCAGCAGTTTAGCAGGGGTTGGTGGCTACACCTTC. This codes for CASSLAGVGGYTF.

This sequence joins TRBV4-2 and TRBJ2-3; the D gene is possibly TRBD1 (6 bases). CDR1 and CDR2 from the germline V gene are LGHNA and YNFKEQ. There are 19 residues in the CDR3. The germline V and J ends were trimmed by 2 bases and 0 bases, with 21 bases remaining between them. Written as DNA, the CDR3 is TGTGCCAGCAGCCAAAAATCGGGACAAGTAGCGCCTAGCACAGATACGCAGTATTTT. It yields the protein CASSQKSGQVAPSTDTQYF.

The V call is TRBV9, the J call TRBJ2-1, with TRBD2 matching 8 bases. CDR3 size: 17 residues. Germline V lookup: CDR1 SGDLS, CDR2 YYNGEE. J was trimmed by 0 bases and V by 4 bases; bases with no gene match: 9. The CDR3 DNA sequence: TGTGCCAGCAGCCCCCTTAGCGGGGCTAGCTCCTACAATGAGCAGTTCTTC. This codes for CASSPLSGASSYNEQFF.

The chain has TRBV9 and TRBJ1-2; 9 bases are a match to TRBD1. The CDR3 length is 14 residues. CDR1 and CDR2 (germline): SGDLS, YYNGEE. The J segment lost 7 bases and the V segment lost 0 bases, leaving 4 bases of the junction unmatched. The CDR3: CASSVVTGGAGYTF. Written as DNA, the CDR3 is TGTGCCAGCAGCGTAGTCACAGGGGGCGCTGGCTACACCTTC.

The J gene is TRBJ1-2, the V gene TRBV5-5; D might be TRBD1 (6 bases). The CDR3 is 13 residues long. CDR1 is SGHKS, CDR2 YYEKEE, per germline (reference sequence). V lost 2 bases to trimming and J lost 8 bases, with 13 bases between them. CDR3 sequence (DNA): TGTGCCAGCAGCTTTACGGGGGGCGCAGGCTACACCTTC. It is translated as CASSFTGGAGYTF.

This clone was seen only once. The V and J genes are TRBV19 and TRBJ2-7; D possibly matches TRBD1 or TRBD2 (7 bases each). Trimming cost V 11 bases and J 5 bases, with 25 bases left between them. This CDR3 spans 15 amino acids. Germline loops: CDR1 LNHDA, CDR2 SQIVND (reference sequence). This chain's CDR3 is CAGHRGGRKGDEQYF. DNA for the CDR3: TGTGCCGGACACAGGGGCGGGAGAAAGGGGGACGAGCAGTACTTC.